A single sample is the source of the 25 T cell receptor beta chains below, sequenced in a study of blood T cell repertoires in COVID-19 (dated by TCRdb to the early 2020s). The library came from the immunoSEQ multiplex PCR assay. Held by TCRdb, this immuneACCESS table contains in-frame sequences only and omits some clones. Under half of the omission traces to an unresolved V gene where checked; the cause of the rest is unknown. The sample profile shows 40,000 to 50,000 clones; roughly nine tenths of them were found once. The top ten clones comprise about 0.4% of the sample. Sequenced sample: peripheral blood. These receptors all stem from a human donor in a cohort sampled during active COVID-19.

CDR3 bases: TGTGCCAGCAGTTACTCTTCGTCAGGGCTGGGTCAGCCCCAGCATTTT. It specifies CASSYSSSGLGQPQHF. V and J are TRBV6-5 and TRBJ1-5, with D possibly matching TRBD1 (5 bases). Germline V gives CDR1 MNHEY, CDR2 SVGAGI. V was clipped by 0 bases and J by 6 bases, with 15 bases between them. This CDR3 comprises 16 residues.

The chain links TRBV7-2 to TRBJ1-5, with D possibly matching TRBD1 (5 bases). Trimming left V 5 bases short and J 5 bases short, with 13 bases between. This CDR3 contains 14 residues. Germline V gives CDR1 SGHTA, CDR2 FQGNSA. The CDR3 nucleotides are TGTGCCAGCAGCCGGGGACTCGGGGATCAGCCCCAGCATTTT. Translation gives CASSRGLGDQPQHF.

The J gene is TRBJ1-1, the V gene TRBV19; D gene ambiguous. The CDR3 is 15 amino acids. V was cut by 3 bases and J by 3 bases, with 14 bases left in between. CDR1 is LNHDA and CDR2 is SQIVND in the germline V gene (reference sequence). CDR3 sequence (DNA): TGTGCCAGTAGTATTCTTGGACGAGCGGACACTGAAGCTTTCTTT. It codes for CASSILGRADTEAFF.

V gene TRBV10-3 combines with J gene TRBJ1-3; D unresolved. CDR3 length: 15 amino acids. Germline lookup yields CDR1 ENHRY and CDR2 SYGVKD. Trimming removed 3 bases at V and 3 bases at J, with 12 bases between. The chain's CDR3 is CAISERGHDGNTIYF. In DNA form, the CDR3 reads TGTGCCATCAGTGAACGAGGGCATGATGGAAACACCATATATTTT.

This chain joins TRBV11-3 and TRBJ2-3; TRBD1 aligns across 9 bases. V lost 5 bases to trimming and J lost 2 bases; unmatched junction nucleotides: 5. This CDR3 spans 15 amino acids. The V gene's germline CDR1 is SGHNT and CDR2 YENEEA. The chain's CDR3 is CASSPGTGNTDTQYF. The CDR3 DNA follows: TGTGCCAGCAGCCCTGGGACAGGGAACACAGATACGCAGTATTTT.

The chain has TRBV6-5 and TRBJ1-2, with 8 bases aligning to TRBD1. CDR3 length: 12 residues. Trimming at V came to 6 bases and at J to 7 bases, leaving 4 bases not matched to a gene. Germline lookup yields CDR1 MNHEY and CDR2 SVGAGI. Here the CDR3 reads CASSLTGGGYTF. CDR3 bases: TGTGCCAGCAGCCTAACAGGGGGTGGCTACACCTTC.

This clone showed up just once. The V gene is TRBV5-6, the J gene TRBJ1-5; TRBD1 agrees at 9 bases. Germline values: CDR1 SGHDT, CDR2 YYEEEE. CDR3 length: 16 residues. The V segment lost 4 bases and the J segment 2 bases; nucleotides outside the gene matches: 7. The DNA of the CDR3 is TGTGCCAGCAGCGAAGGGACAGGGCGGGGCAATCAGCCCCAGCATTTT. This translates into CASSEGTGRGNQPQHF.

The chain recombines TRBV19 with TRBJ2-2, with 11 bases matching TRBD1. Germline CDR1 reads LNHDA; CDR2 reads SQIVND (reference sequence). With V trimmed by 5 bases and J by 4 bases, 6 bases remained unmatched. The CDR3 spans 16 residues. In DNA, the CDR3 is TGTGCCAGTAGTCCCGGACAGGGGGCAGGCACCGGGGAGCTGTTTTTT. The encoded protein is CASSPGQGAGTGELFF.

The rearrangement joins TRBV9 to TRBJ1-1; possibly TRBD1 for D (6 bases). The CDR3 is 15 residues long. Trimming stripped 1 base from V and 2 bases from J, with 12 bases between. Germline CDR1 and CDR2: SGDLS and YYNGEE. Here the CDR3 DNA reads TGTGCCAGCAGCGTATTTGGGGGGGCTAACACTGAAGCTTTCTTT. Translation gives CASSVFGGANTEAFF.

V and J are TRBV13 and TRBJ1-2; D perhaps matches TRBD1 (6 bases). Looked up from germline, CDR1 is PRHDT and CDR2 is FYEKMQ (reference sequence). The germline V and J ends were trimmed by 8 bases and 4 bases, with 11 bases remaining between them. The length of the CDR3 is 12 residues. The CDR3 coding sequence is TGTGCCAGCTACAGGGAGGGCTATGGCTACACCTTC. Protein: CASYREGYGYTF.

The chain carries TRBV19 and TRBJ1-5, with 7 positions matching TRBD1. Germline V lookup: CDR1 LNHDA, CDR2 SQIVND (reference sequence). The V segment lost 6 bases and the J segment 7 bases; nucleotides outside the gene matches: 9. The CDR3 has 14 amino acids. In nucleotides, the CDR3 is TGTGCCAGTAGCCCAAGACAGGGAGAACAGCCCCAGCATTTT. It yields the protein CASSPRQGEQPQHF.

This clone was seen only once. The rearrangement uses TRBV10-2 and TRBJ1-5; 11 bases agree with TRBD1. The V gene end was trimmed by 0 bases and the J gene end by 0 bases; junction bases not matched to a gene: 4. The length of the CDR3 is 18 residues. Germline assignment: CDR1 WSHSY and CDR2 SAAADI. The CDR3 protein is CASSESGTGGNSNQPQHF. CDR3 DNA sequence: TGCGCCAGCAGTGAGTCGGGGACAGGGGGGAATAGCAATCAGCCCCAGCATTTT.

The CDR3: CASSQDTRGRSYEQYF. The CDR3 region has the DNA TGTGCCAGCAGCCAAGATACCCGGGGGAGGTCCTACGAGCAGTACTTC. J is TRBJ2-7 and V is TRBV4-2; possibly TRBD2 for D (6 bases). The CDR3 has 16 residues. CDR1 is LGHNA and CDR2 is YNFKEQ in the germline V gene. The ends were cut back, 0 bases at V and 1 base at J, with 13 bases in the middle.

There are a few counts of this clone. This sequence joins TRBV11-2 and TRBJ1-2, with D maybe TRBD1 (5 bases). Per germline, CDR1 SGHAT and CDR2 FQNNGV. The CDR3 spans 15 residues. V gave up 4 bases and J gave up 2 bases, with 14 bases separating them. For the CDR3, the DNA is TGTGCCAGCAGCTCGATACAGGTGCGGAACTATGGCTACACCTTC. Its translation is CASSSIQVRNYGYTF.

The V gene is TRBV5-4, the J gene TRBJ2-7; D perhaps matches TRBD1 (6 bases). Looked up from germline, CDR1 is SGHNT and CDR2 is YYREEE (reference sequence). The CDR3 has 15 amino acids. Trimming left V 4 bases short and J 0 bases short, with 14 bases between. CDR3 sequence: CASSRDTFLSYEQYF. The CDR3 DNA sequence: TGTGCCAGCAGCCGGGACACTTTCCTCTCCTACGAGCAGTACTTC.

The chain combines TRBV5-1 with TRBJ1-3, with D possibly TRBD1 on 6 matching bases. This CDR3 comprises 14 residues. V was pared by 0 bases and J by 4 bases, with 8 bases between. Germline V gene lookup returns CDR1 SGHRS and CDR2 YFSETQ. This CDR3 reads CASSLGTVGNTIYF. CDR3 DNA sequence: TGCGCCAGCAGCTTGGGGACAGTCGGAAACACCATATATTTT.

The genes are TRBV5-5 and TRBJ1-2, with 11 bases aligning to TRBD1. The V segment lost 4 bases and the J segment 4 bases; nucleotides outside the gene matches: 0. The CDR3 is made up of 13 amino acids. CDR1 SGHKS and CDR2 YYEKEE come from the germline V gene (reference sequence). The CDR3 protein is CASSGTGGYGYTF. The CDR3 coding sequence is TGTGCCAGCAGCGGGACAGGGGGCTATGGCTACACCTTC.

This chain connects TRBV9 to TRBJ1-2; 7 bases map to TRBD1. V gave up 3 bases and J gave up 4 bases; unmatched junction bases: 3. The CDR3 is 13 amino acids. Looked up from germline, CDR1 is SGDLS and CDR2 is YYNGEE. The CDR3, as DNA: TGTGCCAGCAGCGACGGGACAGCCTATGGCTACACCTTC. Residues: CASSDGTAYGYTF.

The rearrangement uses TRBV11-2 and TRBJ2-5; 8 bases are shared with TRBD2. Germline-derived CDR1 and CDR2 are SGHAT and FQNNGV. The CDR3 extends over 16 amino acids. The V gene end was trimmed by 3 bases and the J gene end by 2 bases; junction bases not matched to a gene: 8. CDR3 in amino acids: CASSFKRGRPQETQYF. In DNA, the CDR3 is TGTGCCAGCAGCTTTAAGCGGGGGCGACCACAAGAGACCCAGTACTTC.

The chain joins TRBV19 to TRBJ2-6; 10 bases map to TRBD1. The length of the CDR3 is 16 residues. Trimming took 3 bases from V and 2 from J; bases not matched to a gene: 1. CDR1 and CDR2 from the germline V gene are LNHDA and SQIVND (reference sequence). The DNA for the CDR3 is TGTGCCAGTAGTATGGGACAGGGGACTGGGGCCAACGTCCTGACTTTC. Its protein product is CASSMGQGTGANVLTF.

The chain uses TRBV2 and TRBJ1-6, with a possible D match to TRBD1 (5 bases). CDR1 SNHLY and CDR2 FYNNEI come from the germline V gene. The CDR3 totals 16 residues. Trimming removed 3 bases from V and 7 bases from J, with 16 bases in between. The CDR3 loop is CASSDVPQVGNSPLHF. CDR3 nucleotide sequence: TGTGCCAGCAGTGACGTACCACAGGTTGGGAATTCACCCCTCCACTTT.

This chain connects TRBV7-8 to TRBJ1-6; the D is unclear. The V end was cut by 4 bases, the J end by 7 bases, with 11 bases between. Germline-derived CDR1 and CDR2 are SGHVS and FQNEAQ. The CDR3 contains 14 residues. The CDR3 bases are TGTGCCAGCAGCTGGGAGATTGAGAATTCACCCCTCCACTTT. As protein: CASSWEIENSPLHF. Using reference TRBV7-8 and TRBJ1-6 for the parts outside the CDR3, the full variable domain is GAGVSQSPRYKVAKRGQDVALRCDPISGHVSLFWYQQALGQGPEFLTYFQNEAQLDKSGLPSDRFFAERPEGSVSTLKIQRTQQEDSAVYLCASSWEIENSPLHFGNGTRLTVT.

The rearrangement joins TRBV4-3 to TRBJ1-6; 7 bases are shared with TRBD1. CDR1 and CDR2 from the germline V gene are LGHNA and YSLEER. Trimming removed 0 bases from V and 9 bases from J; junction bases left unmatched: 2. The CDR3 contains 14 residues. The CDR3 DNA reads as TGCGCCAGCAGCCAAGATCGGACAGGTTCACCCCTCCACTTT. Translating it yields CASSQDRTGSPLHF.

The chain is built from TRBV2 and TRBJ1-1; D ambiguous. CDR3 length equals 16 residues. The V end was cut by 2 bases, the J end by 2 bases, with 15 bases between. Germline loops: CDR1 SNHLY, CDR2 FYNNEI. CDR3 nucleotides: TGTGCCAGCAGTGAAAACAGTTATATAGTAAACACTGAAGCTTTCTTT. Amino acid sequence: CASSENSYIVNTEAFF.

The chain carries TRBV4-1 and TRBJ1-5, with D perhaps TRBD1 (6 bases). This CDR3 has 17 residues. Per germline, CDR1 MGHRA and CDR2 YSYEKL. Deletions cut 0 bases from V and 4 bases from J, with 16 bases between. The CDR3 coding sequence is TGCGCCAGCAGCCAAGATAGTGGAGGAGACAGGAATCAGCCCCAGCATTTT. It codes for CASSQDSGGDRNQPQHF.